This T cell receptor beta chain is drawn from a study of blood T cell repertoires in COVID-19. Study information: Acute-phase and convalescent COVID-19 samples originated in the United States, Italy and Spain. The analysed material was cDNA or gDNA that came from T cells, B-cell-depleted T cells, or PBMCs.

The CDR3 is 16 residues long. The V and J ends lost 1 base and 1 base, in that order; junction bases with no gene match: 5. CDR1 and CDR2 from the germline V gene are KGHSH and LQKENI. The table came from immunoSEQ multiplex PCR; TCRdb's copy has only in-frame clones and leaves some out. Of roughly 180,000 clones detected, 60% to 85% appear once; the ten largest clones hold around 8%. The receptor's source is a woman between 55 and 75 years old with COVID-19, enrolled during active disease. The V gene is TRBV18, the J gene TRBJ1-1; 8 bases are shared with TRBD1. Sequenced material: peripheral blood. The CDR3 coding sequence is TGTGCCAGCTCACCACTCGAGACAGGGGAGAACACTGAAGCTTTCTTT. Translation gives CASSPLETGENTEAFF.